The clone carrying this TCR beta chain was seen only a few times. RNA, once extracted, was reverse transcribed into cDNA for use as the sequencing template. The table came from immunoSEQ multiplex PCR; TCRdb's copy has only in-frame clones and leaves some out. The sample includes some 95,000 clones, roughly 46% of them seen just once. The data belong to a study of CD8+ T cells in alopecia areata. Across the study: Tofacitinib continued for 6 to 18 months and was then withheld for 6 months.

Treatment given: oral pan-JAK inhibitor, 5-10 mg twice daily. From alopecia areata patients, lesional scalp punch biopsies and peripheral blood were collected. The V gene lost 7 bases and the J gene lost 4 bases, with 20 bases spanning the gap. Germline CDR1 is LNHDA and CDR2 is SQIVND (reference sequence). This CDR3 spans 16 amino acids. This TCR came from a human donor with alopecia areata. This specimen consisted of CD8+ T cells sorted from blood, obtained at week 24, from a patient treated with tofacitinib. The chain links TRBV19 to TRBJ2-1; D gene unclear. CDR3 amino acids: CASNPPASLRYNEQFF. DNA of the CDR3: TGTGCCAGTAATCCCCCAGCCTCCCTCCGATACAATGAGCAGTTCTTC.